The 14 T cell receptor beta chains reported below all come from one sample, sequenced in a study of T cell repertoires in cytomegalovirus infection. TCRdb called the reads again in MiXCR, with one record for every CDR3 protein. The top ten hold over 90% of the sample, which has under 90,000 distinct CDR3 sequences, about half seen once. The antigens these receptors bind are not known. The sample in question was CD8+ T cells from cultured PBMCs, obtained from culture after CMV antigen stimulation. The receptors derive from a human donor in good health (CMV status not recorded). Some clones in this sample may be carry-over from other donors' samples.

The table lists this clonotype with a few counts. The chain carries TRBV7-9 and TRBJ2-1, with D unresolved. This CDR3 has 14 residues. Germline V gives CDR1 SEHNR, CDR2 FQNEAQ (reference sequence). Between the trimmed V and J ends, which lost 5 bases and 10 bases, there was a span of 18 bases. CDR3 coding DNA: TGTGCCAGCAGCGCTTCCGGGCCCAGCCCCGAGCAGTTCTTC. Translating gives CASSASGPSPEQFF. The full variable domain, with the rest looked up from reference TRBV7-9 and TRBJ2-1, is DTGVSQNPRHKITKRGQNVTFRCDPISEHNRLYWYRQTLGQGPEFLTYFQNEAQLEKSRLLSDRFSAERPKGSFSTLEIQRTEQGDSAMYLCASSASGPSPEQFFGPGTRLTVL.

The rearrangement uses TRBV13 and TRBJ2-3; D remains unclear. Germline lookup yields CDR1 PRHDT and CDR2 FYEKMQ (reference sequence). This CDR3 is built from 15 residues. The V gene lost 1 base and the J gene lost 6 bases, with 14 bases spanning the gap. CDR3 DNA: TGTGCCAGCAGCTTAGCCGGTGTTGCCACGGATACGCAGTATTTT. The encoded protein is CASSLAGVATDTQYF.

The chain combines TRBV11-2 with TRBJ2-1; 10 nucleotides line up with TRBD2. The V segment lost 2 bases and the J segment 10 bases; nucleotides outside the gene matches: 8. The germline CDR1 and CDR2 sequences are SGHAT and FQNNGV. This CDR3 is built from 15 residues. In DNA form, the CDR3 reads TGTGCCAGCAGCTTACAAAGCGGGAGGGCCCGAGAGCAGTTCTTC. Translation: CASSLQSGRAREQFF.

The chain joins TRBV7-2 to TRBJ2-3; D remains unclear. Germline CDR1 and CDR2: SGHTA and FQGNSA. Trimming shortened V by 8 bases and J by 3 bases, and 12 bases separated the two germline ends. The CDR3 has 13 residues. The DNA of the CDR3 is TGTGCCAGCCGCGATACCAGGACAGATACGCAGTATTTT. Translation: CASRDTRTDTQYF.

This clonotype was found a few times. The chain combines TRBV7-9 with TRBJ2-1; D is unresolved. Germline V CDR1 and CDR2: SEHNR, FQNEAQ (reference sequence). The CDR3 runs 15 residues. V lost 5 bases to trimming and J lost 0 bases, with 11 bases between them. In DNA, the CDR3 is TGTGCCAGCAGCGAGCTAGTGAGCTCCTACAATGAGCAGTTCTTC. It specifies CASSELVSSYNEQFF. Full variable domain (rest looked up from reference TRBV7-9 and TRBJ2-1): DTGVSQNPRHKITKRGQNVTFRCDPISEHNRLYWYRQTLGQGPEFLTYFQNEAQLEKSRLLSDRFSAERPKGSFSTLEIQRTEQGDSAMYLCASSELVSSYNEQFFGPGTRLTVL.

The J gene is TRBJ1-1, the V gene TRBV6-8; D may be TRBD1 (5 bases). The CDR3 has 16 amino acids. Germline V gives CDR1 MNHGY, CDR2 SAAAGT. V lost 5 bases to trimming and J lost 5 bases, with 21 bases between them. CDR3 amino acids: CASSPGDSWEGTEAFF. The CDR3 DNA is TGTGCCAGCAGTCCCGGGGACTCCTGGGAGGGGACTGAAGCTTTCTTT.

The V gene is TRBV7-2, the J gene TRBJ2-3, with D possibly being TRBD2 (6 bases). Germline V gene lookup returns CDR1 SGHTA and CDR2 FQGNSA. V was trimmed by 4 bases and J by 1 base, leaving 9 bases between them. This CDR3 is built from 14 residues. CDR3 region: CASSSGTRTDTQYF. The CDR3 DNA follows: TGTGCCAGCAGCTCGGGGACTCGCACAGATACGCAGTATTTT. Full variable domain (missing parts from reference TRBV7-2 and TRBJ2-3): GAGVSQSPSNKVTEKGKDVELRCDPISGHTALYWYRQSLGQGLEFLIYFQGNSAPDKSGLPSDRFSAERTGGSVSTLTIQRTQQEDSAVYLCASSSGTRTDTQYFGPGTRLTVL.

V and J are TRBV12-5 and TRBJ2-5; 11 bases are a match to TRBD2. Per the germline V gene, CDR1 is LGHNT and CDR2 is FRNRAP. The CDR3 spans 17 residues. The J segment lost 7 bases and the V segment lost 5 bases, leaving 15 bases of the junction unmatched. As DNA, the CDR3 is TGTGCTAGTGGTCCGACGACTAGCGGGGCCTCTTCGGGGACCCAGTACTTC. Translation gives CASGPTTSGASSGTQYF. The full variable domain, with the rest looked up from reference TRBV12-5 and TRBJ2-5, is DARVTQTPRHKVTEMGQEVTMRCQPILGHNTVFWYRQTMMQGLELLAYFRNRAPLDDSGMPKDRFSAEMPDATLATLKIQPSEPRDSAVYFCASGPTTSGASSGTQYFGPGTRLLVL.

The chain combines TRBV15 with TRBJ2-7, with 9 bases lining up with TRBD1. J was trimmed by 6 bases and V by 7 bases; bases with no gene match: 1. This CDR3 region has 11 residues. Germline V gene data show CDR1 as LNHNV and CDR2 as YYDKDF (reference sequence). CDR3 sequence: CATKTGGEQYF. As DNA, the CDR3 is TGTGCCACCAAGACAGGGGGCGAGCAGTACTTC.

This chain's CDR3 is CASRAGINTEAFF. The DNA for the CDR3 is TGTGCCAGCAGGGCCGGCATTAACACTGAAGCTTTCTTT. This chain uses TRBV7-4 with TRBJ1-1; D unclear. The CDR3 is 13 residues long. Between the trimmed V and J ends, which lost 6 bases and 2 bases, there was a span of 10 bases. Germline V gives CDR1 SGHVT, CDR2 SQSDAQ.

This clonotype was recorded at least ten times. The chain couples TRBV7-2 to TRBJ2-5, with TRBD2 matching over 10 bases. The CDR3 covers 16 residues. Trimming cost V 5 bases and J 4 bases; bases outside gene matches: 10. The germline gives CDR1 SGHTA, CDR2 FQGNSA. CDR3: CASSQTSGRPRETQYF. For the CDR3, the DNA is TGTGCCAGCAGCCAGACTAGCGGGCGCCCCCGAGAGACCCAGTACTTC.

The rearrangement links TRBV4-1 to TRBJ2-7, with D tentatively TRBD1 or TRBD2 (5 bases each). Trimming removed 0 bases from V and 6 bases from J, with 21 bases in between. This CDR3 region has 17 residues. Germline CDR1 reads MGHRA; CDR2 reads YSYEKL. CDR3 region: CASSQDRIGLTGPEQYF. CDR3 bases: TGCGCCAGCAGCCAAGATAGAATCGGACTCACAGGACCCGAGCAGTACTTC.

The rearrangement links TRBV28 to TRBJ2-7; 7 nucleotides agree with TRBD1. The CDR3 has 15 amino acids. Unmatched junction bases numbered 8, after V lost 3 bases and J lost 3 bases. The germline V gene encodes CDR1 MDHEN and CDR2 SYDVKM. The CDR3 sequence: CASSFVDRVNYEQYF. Here the CDR3 DNA reads TGTGCCAGCAGTTTTGTTGACAGGGTTAACTACGAGCAGTACTTC.

V is TRBV6-5 and J is TRBJ2-1; the match to TRBD2 covers 10 bases. Looked up from germline, CDR1 is MNHEY and CDR2 is SVGAGI. CDR3 length: 16 residues. Trimming at V came to 8 bases and at J to 3 bases, leaving 10 bases not matched to a gene. The CDR3 reads CASAVSLAGVYNEQFF. The CDR3 coding sequence is TGTGCCAGCGCTGTAAGCCTAGCGGGAGTCTACAATGAGCAGTTCTTC.